This is a list of T cell receptor beta chains from one sample in a study of CD4+ T cells in melanoma. Some clones are missing from TCRdb's copy, which holds only in-frame ones; the method was immunoSEQ multiplex PCR. The data show 9,600 or so clones, 73% seen once. Sequencing input: cells from a culture (not recorded whether cultured in vitro). These TCRs come from a human donor with melanoma. The CDR3 runs from the conserved cysteine through the conserved F or W. The D gene is left open where the match is weak. Size is omitted from some rows. Given values are once, few, many or a class for expanded clones.

D	V	J	size	DNA	CDR3
TRBD1	TRBV7-9	TRBJ2-7	NA	TGTGCCAGCAGCTTACCCCAGGGGGTTACCTACGAGCAGTACTTC	CASSLPQGVTYEQYF
NA	TRBV18	TRBJ1-2	NA	TGTGCCAGCTCACTTAACCCTTATGGCTACACCTTC	CASSLNPYGYTF
TRBD2	TRBV5-5	TRBJ2-1	NA	TGTGCCAGCAGCGTACTAGCGGGGTATGGCAATGAGCAGTTCTTC	CASSVLAGYGNEQFF
NA	TRBV5-1	TRBJ2-1	once	TGCGCCAGCTCCCTGCAACATCATGGGGATGAGCAGTTCTTC	CASSLQHHGDEQFF
NA	TRBV18	TRBJ1-3	large	TGTGCCAGCTCACCCACAAAGACCTCTGGAAACACCATATATTTT	CASSPTKTSGNTIYF
NA	TRBV5-6	TRBJ2-3	NA	TGTGCCAGCAGCTTGTCTGTGTATACGCAGTATTTT	CASSLSVYTQYF
NA	TRBV30	TRBJ1-5	few	TGTGCCTGGAGTAATGGGGGCTTGCAGCCCCAGCATTTT	CAWSNGGLQPQHF
TRBD1	TRBV28	TRBJ1-2	NA	TGTGCCAGCAGACTCGGGACAGGGATTTTCGGCTACACCTTC	CASRLGTGIFGYTF
NA	TRBV2	TRBJ2-4	NA	TGTGCCAGCATGGCCGGACCGGGAAACATTCAGTACTTC	CASMAGPGNIQYF
NA	TRBV19	TRBJ1-5	NA	TGTGCCAGTAGTATTAAAGAAACCTTATCTCGGCATTTT	CASSIKETLSRHF
NA	TRBV20-1	TRBJ1-5	NA	TGCAGTGCTAGTCTTAGCAATCAGCCCCAGCATTTT	CSASLSNQPQHF
NA	TRBV27	TRBJ1-2	NA	TGTGCCAGCGGGAGTAACTATGGCTACACCTTC	CASGSNYGYTF
TRBD1	TRBV6-4	TRBJ2-2	NA	TGTGCCAGCAGTGGACAGGGCACCGGGGAGCTGTTTTTT	CASSGQGTGELFF
NA	TRBV19	TRBJ2-7	NA	TGTGCCACCAGCCCAGGAGGATTCTACGAGCAGTACTTC	CATSPGGFYEQYF
NA	TRBV29-1	TRBJ2-3	NA	TGCAGCGTTGAAGATCAGACACTTAGCACAGATACGCAGTATTTT	CSVEDQTLSTDTQYF
TRBD2	TRBV24-1	TRBJ2-3	NA	TGTGCCACCTCCATCGGCGGACTAGCGGGGGGGGGAACAGATACGCAGTATTTT	CATSIGGLAGGGTDTQYF
NA	TRBV4-1	TRBJ1-3	NA	TGCGCCAGCAGCCGGGGGGGAAACACCATATATTTT	CASSRGGNTIYF
NA	TRBV2	TRBJ1-2	few	TGTGCCAGCAGTGCGTCGGGGTTAAGCTATGGCTACACCTTC	CASSASGLSYGYTF
NA	TRBV9	TRBJ2-5	NA	TGTGCCAGCAGCGTAGTGGGGGGCGCGGGGACCCAGTACTTC	CASSVVGGAGTQYF